Listed below are T cell receptor beta chains from one sample, sequenced in a study of T cells in Graves' hyperthyroidism and ophthalmopathy. Using its own MiXCR run on the multiplex PCR reads, TCRdb lists one record per CDR3 protein. The data contain some 600,000 distinct CDR3 sequences, 14% of them singletons. The sequenced sample consisted of blood. These receptors originate from a woman aged 25 to 39 with Graves' hyperthyroidism that later progressed to Graves' ophthalmopathy. The CDR3 runs from the conserved cysteine through the conserved F or W. D genes are given only for firm matches. Clone size is stated in some rows and not others, as once, few, many or a class when expanded.

NA	NA	TRBJ2-3	TRBV6-5	TGTGCCAGCAGTTATGGGACGGCGGGCACAGATACGCAGTATTTT	CASSYGTAGTDTQYF
TRBD2	NA	TRBJ2-1	TRBV30	TGTGCCTACCGCGGGGGCTCCTACAATGAGCAGTTCTTC	CAYRGGSYNEQFF
NA	few	TRBJ2-2	TRBV4-2	TGTGCCAGCAGCCAAGGTGGGAGGGGGACCGGGGAGCTGTTTTTT	CASSQGGRGTGELFF
NA	NA	TRBJ2-7	TRBV6-2/TRBV6-3	TGTGCCAGCAGCCGGACCCGGGACTACGAGCAGTACTTC	CASSRTRDYEQYF
NA	NA	TRBJ1-3	TRBV9	TGTGCCAGCAGCAGTCACCCAGGGGTCGAACTTGGAAACACCATATATTTT	CASSSHPGVELGNTIYF
TRBD1	few	TRBJ1-5	TRBV5-1	TGCGCCAGCAGCGCCGGGACAGGGTATCAGCCCCAGCATTTT	CASSAGTGYQPQHF
TRBD1	many	TRBJ1-5	TRBV28	TGTGCCAGCAGCCGGACAGGACAGCACGGGAATCAGCCCCAGCATTTT	CASSRTGQHGNQPQHF
TRBD1	NA	TRBJ1-3	TRBV5-1	TGCGCCAGCAGCTTACAGGGGGAAGACACCATATATTTT	CASSLQGEDTIYF
NA	many	TRBJ2-3	TRBV4-1	TGCGCCAGCAGCCACTGGACCGGGCAGGATACGCAGTATTTT	CASSHWTGQDTQYF
NA	NA	TRBJ1-5	TRBV6-1	TGTGCCAGCAGCCTCTCAGGAGGAGGTCAGCCCCAGCATTTT	CASSLSGGGQPQHF
NA	NA	TRBJ2-1	TRBV20-1	TGCAGTGCTAGTATGGGGGAGAGGGATGAGCAGTTCTTC	CSASMGERDEQFF
NA	few	TRBJ1-4	TRBV5-1	TGCGCCAGCAGCTCCCGGGGGGGCGATGGTGAAAAACTGTTTTTT	CASSSRGGDGEKLFF
TRBD1	NA	TRBJ1-5	TRBV6-1	TGTGCCAGCAGTGAAGCCACAGGGGATCAGCCCCAGCATTTT	CASSEATGDQPQHF
NA	few	TRBJ1-6	TRBV12-3/TRBV12-4	TGTGCCAGCGGGGAATACCGGAATTCACCCCTCCACTTT	CASGEYRNSPLHF
NA	many	TRBJ2-3	TRBV19	TGTGCCAGTAGTATGTGGGGCATGACAGATACGCAGTATTTT	CASSMWGMTDTQYF
NA	many	TRBJ2-7	TRBV11-3	TGTGCCAGCAGCCCCCCGGGAAGACCCTACGAGCAGTACTTC	CASSPPGRPYEQYF
NA	many	TRBJ2-5	TRBV28	TGTGCCAGCAGTTTAATTCAAAAGGGGAGAAGGGAGACCCAGTACTTC	CASSLIQKGRRETQYF
NA	few	TRBJ2-7	TRBV7-3	TGTGCCAGCAGAGGGGCCAACGAGCAGTACTTC	CASRGANEQYF
TRBD1	NA	TRBJ2-2	TRBV20-1	TGCAGTGCTAGAGGGACAGGGAAAATTGCCGGGGGGCTGTTTTTT	CSARGTGKIAGGLFF
NA	NA	TRBJ1-2	TRBV19	TGTGCCAGCTCTCGTTTCGGGTTAAACTATGGCTTCACCTTC	CASSRFGLNYGFTF
TRBD1	many	TRBJ1-2	TRBV20-1	TGCAGTGCTAGAGGATCAGGGGGCGTCTATGGCTACACCTTC	CSARGSGGVYGYTF
NA	NA	TRBJ1-5	TRBV27	TGTGCCAGCAGTTTAACGGGGCCGAGCAATCAGCCCCAGCATTTT	CASSLTGPSNQPQHF
TRBD1	NA	TRBJ1-6	TRBV12-3/TRBV12-4	TGTGCCAGCAGACTAGGGACAGCCCTATCACCCCTCCACTTT	CASRLGTALSPLHF
TRBD2	many	TRBJ2-7	TRBV27	TGTGCCAGCAGTTTACTAAACCCGGGACTAGCGGGAGGCGAGCAGTACTTC	CASSLLNPGLAGGEQYF
NA	many	TRBJ2-7	TRBV5-6	TGTGCCAGCAACTGGAGGGCAGGGAGGAACGAGCAGTACTTC	CASNWRAGRNEQYF
NA	few	TRBJ2-2	TRBV30	TGTGCCTGGAGTGAGCCCAGGAACACCGGGGAGCTGTTTTTT	CAWSEPRNTGELFF
NA	once	TRBJ2-2	TRBV4-1	TGCGCCAGCAGCGCTCCCGGACACCTCACCGGGGAGCTGTTTTTT	CASSAPGHLTGELFF
NA	many	TRBJ1-4	TRBV28	TGTGCCAGCAGTGTGGTGGGTCCAATAAAACCTAATGAAAAACTGTTTTTT	CASSVVGPIKPNEKLFF
NA	once	TRBJ2-5	TRBV30	TGTGCCTGGATTCGCTCGGGGACCCAGTACTTC	CAWIRSGTQYF